The 5 T cell receptor beta chains reported below all come from one sample, sequenced in a study of long-term antiretroviral therapy in people with HIV. Survey-level resolution applied to immunoSEQ assay v3.0. Only in-frame clones appear in the TCRdb table, and some are missing; sequencing was by immunoSEQ multiplex PCR. The table has about 31,000 clones, roughly 80% seen once. Specimen: unsorted PBMCs, collected 1.9 years after starting antiretroviral therapy. The receptor source for this set is a man between 18 and 35 years old with HIV.

The chain joins TRBV5-5 to TRBJ2-7; D is undetermined. The V gene lost 2 bases and the J gene lost 3 bases, with 3 bases spanning the gap. Per germline, CDR1 SGHKS and CDR2 YYEKEE (reference sequence). CDR3 length equals 11 residues. The CDR3 loop is CASSFLYEQYF. The CDR3 coding sequence is TGTGCCAGCAGCTTTCTCTACGAGCAGTACTTC.

The chain is built from TRBV5-5 and TRBJ1-5; weak D call: TRBD1 (5 bases). Germline V gene lookup returns CDR1 SGHKS and CDR2 YYEKEE (reference sequence). The CDR3 contains 16 residues. V was cut by 4 bases and J by 3 bases, with 17 bases left in between. CDR3 region: CASSPTGGIVNQPQHF. The CDR3 DNA follows: TGTGCCAGCAGCCCGACGGGGGGAATTGTCAATCAGCCCCAGCATTTT.

The chain is built from TRBV27 and TRBJ1-5; 7 nucleotides line up with TRBD1. Germline trimming cut 3 bases from V and 4 bases from J; bases unmatched to any gene: 6. This CDR3 contains 15 residues. The germline CDR1 and CDR2 sequences are MNHEY and SMNVEV (reference sequence). The DNA of the CDR3 is TGTGCCAGCAGTTTCCGACAGGGAATTAATCAGCCCCAGCATTTT. Translation: CASSFRQGINQPQHF.

This clone was seen more than once but under ten times. The J gene is TRBJ1-6, the V gene TRBV6-5, with 7 nucleotides matching TRBD1. The germline V gene has CDR1 MNHEY and CDR2 SVGAGI. The ends lost 0 bases at V and 8 bases at J; junction bases unmatched: 4. This CDR3 spans 15 amino acids. Written as DNA, the CDR3 is TGTGCCAGCAGTTACTCAACAGGGGCCGATTCACCCCTCCACTTT. Translating it yields CASSYSTGADSPLHF.

This clone was counted once. The V gene is TRBV5-1, the J gene TRBJ1-1, with D perhaps TRBD1 (5 bases). Trimming cost V 0 bases and J 4 bases, with 10 bases left between them. The CDR3 sequence is 14 residues long. The V gene's germline CDR1 is SGHRS and CDR2 YFSETQ. The CDR3 sequence: CASSLATDFTEAFF. CDR3 sequence (DNA): TGCGCCAGCAGCTTGGCGACAGACTTCACTGAAGCTTTCTTT. The full variable domain, its missing parts supplied by reference TRBV5-1 and TRBJ1-1, is KAGVTQTPRYLIKTRGQQVTLSCSPISGHRSVSWYQQTPGQGLQFLFEYFSETQRNKGNFPGRFSGRQFSNSRSEMNVSTLELGDSALYLCASSLATDFTEAFFGQGTRLTVV.